The source of this T cell receptor beta chain is a study of shared clonotypes between healthy human individuals. Study results and limitations: Only a few donors were included, so the genetic and exposure-history diversity represented was limited.

Naive CD8 populations comprised CD45RO-negative cells positively selected for CCR7, excluding terminally differentiated effector memory CD45RA+ cells. Libraries were prepared by immunoSEQ multiplex PCR; TCRdb keeps only in-frame clonotypes and omits some of them. This table holds more than 2 million clones, approximately 92% found once. CDR3 length: 14 residues. Per germline, CDR1 ENHRY and CDR2 SYGVKD. Trimming removed 4 bases from V and 0 bases from J, with 9 bases in between. Concerning this clone: Its specificity is not known.

This TCR was sampled from a man aged 18 to 29 in good health. Some clones in this sample may be carry-over from other donors' samples. J is TRBJ1-1 and V is TRBV10-3; D is perhaps TRBD1 (5 bases). Sequencing was carried out using naive CD8+ T cells from PBMCs. This CDR3 reads CAISAGSLNTEAFF. In nucleotides, the CDR3 is TGTGCCATCAGTGCAGGGTCTTTGAACACTGAAGCTTTCTTT.